What follows describes a single T cell receptor (beta chain). The method was immunoSEQ multiplex PCR; TCRdb's version includes in-frame clones alone and lacks a portion of them. The data hold 300,000 to 450,000 clones, with 88% observed a single time. This sample was taken from a study of blood T cell repertoires in COVID-19. CDR1 and CDR2 (germline): SGHKS, YYEKEE (reference sequence). This CDR3 region has 13 residues. The V end was cut by 0 bases, the J end by 2 bases, with 5 bases between. The specimen sequenced was PBMCs or T cells enriched from blood (not recorded which). The TCR comes from a woman younger than 35 who had recovered from COVID-19. The J gene is TRBJ1-1, the V gene TRBV5-5; no definite D call. CDR3 DNA sequence: TGTGCCAGCAGCTTGGACATTAACACTGAAGCTTTCTTT. It codes for CASSLDINTEAFF.